A selection of T cell receptor beta chains follows, all from one sample in a study of T cell responses to AZD1222 COVID-19 vaccine. Measured with immunoSEQ multiplex PCR; TCRdb has only the in-frame clones, and not every one. The sample yields about 150,000 clones, about 89% seen once. The sample in question was peripheral blood, obtained 28 days after the second AZD1222 dose. Source of these receptors: an adult who received the AZD1222 COVID-19 vaccine. CDR3s include the opening cysteine and the closing phenylalanine or tryptophan. Each record gives: D gene, clone size, V gene, J gene, CDR3 DNA, CDR3 protein. The D gene is left open where the match is weak. Rows may omit the clone size; those that give it use once, few, many or a size class.

D gene: -
clone size: few
V gene: TRBV11-3
J gene: TRBJ1-1
CDR3 DNA: TGTGCCAGCAGCTTCTCAATGAACACTGAAGCTTTCTTT
CDR3 protein: CASSFSMNTEAFF

D gene: TRBD1
clone size: -
V gene: TRBV7-9
J gene: TRBJ1-5
CDR3 DNA: TGTGCCAGCAGCCCAGGGGGAAACAATCAGCCCCAGCATTTT
CDR3 protein: CASSPGGNNQPQHF

D gene: -
clone size: once
V gene: TRBV7-2
J gene: TRBJ2-6
CDR3 DNA: TGTGCCAGCAGCTTACTTGGGTTCGCCGGGGCCAACGTCCTGACTTTC
CDR3 protein: CASSLLGFAGANVLTF

D gene: TRBD2
clone size: -
V gene: TRBV7-2
J gene: TRBJ2-5
CDR3 DNA: TGTGCCAGCAGCTTAGGACTAGCGGGGGGGGAGACCCAGTACTTC
CDR3 protein: CASSLGLAGGETQYF

D gene: TRBD1
clone size: -
V gene: TRBV27
J gene: TRBJ2-7
CDR3 DNA: TGTGCCAGCAGTTTCACGGGACAGGGCGACTACGAGCAGTACTTC
CDR3 protein: CASSFTGQGDYEQYF

D gene: TRBD2
clone size: -
V gene: TRBV6-2/TRBV6-3
J gene: TRBJ2-1
CDR3 DNA: TGTGCCAGCAGTTATCCATTCGGGGGGTCAAATGAGCAGTTCTTC
CDR3 protein: CASSYPFGGSNEQFF

D gene: TRBD1
clone size: -
V gene: TRBV5-8
J gene: TRBJ2-7
CDR3 DNA: TGTGCCAGCAGCCCCGGGACAGCCTACGAGCAGTACTTC
CDR3 protein: CASSPGTAYEQYF

D gene: -
clone size: -
V gene: TRBV15
J gene: TRBJ2-1
CDR3 DNA: TGTGCCACCAGCAGAGATATGGCCGGACAAGGCTACAGTGAGCAGTTCTTC
CDR3 protein: CATSRDMAGQGYSEQFF

D gene: -
clone size: -
V gene: TRBV2
J gene: TRBJ1-5
CDR3 DNA: TGTGCCAGCACGACGACGAATTCGTTTGGTCAGCCCCAGCATTTT
CDR3 protein: CASTTTNSFGQPQHF

D gene: -
clone size: -
V gene: TRBV28
J gene: TRBJ1-5
CDR3 DNA: TGTGCCAGCAGTTCCCTTTCCCAGCCCCAGCATTTT
CDR3 protein: CASSSLSQPQHF

D gene: -
clone size: -
V gene: TRBV7-9
J gene: TRBJ2-1
CDR3 DNA: TGTGCCAGCAGTACCCCGGCTAATGAGCAGTTCTTC
CDR3 protein: CASSTPANEQFF

D gene: TRBD1
clone size: -
V gene: TRBV2
J gene: TRBJ1-3
CDR3 DNA: TGTGCCAGCAGTGAAACAGGGGGCCATGGAAACACCATATATTTT
CDR3 protein: CASSETGGHGNTIYF

D gene: TRBD1
clone size: -
V gene: TRBV10-2
J gene: TRBJ1-5
CDR3 DNA: TGCGCCAGCATGCAGGACAGGGCTAGCAATCAGCCCCAGCATTTT
CDR3 protein: CASMQDRASNQPQHF

D gene: TRBD1
clone size: -
V gene: TRBV29-1
J gene: TRBJ1-2
CDR3 DNA: TGCAGCGTTGAAGACCCCAGGGGGCGGATTGGCTACACCTTC
CDR3 protein: CSVEDPRGRIGYTF

D gene: -
clone size: -
V gene: TRBV9
J gene: TRBJ1-3
CDR3 DNA: TGTGCCAGCAGTAGTCCAGGGTCCTCTGGAAACACCATATATTTT
CDR3 protein: CASSSPGSSGNTIYF

D gene: -
clone size: -
V gene: TRBV28
J gene: TRBJ2-1
CDR3 DNA: TGTGCCAGCAGCATGGGGGCGCTTACCTACAATGAGCAGTTCTTC
CDR3 protein: CASSMGALTYNEQFF

D gene: -
clone size: -
V gene: TRBV7-2
J gene: TRBJ2-5
CDR3 DNA: TGTGCCAGCAGCCCGGGACGGCACCAAGAGACCCAGTACTTC
CDR3 protein: CASSPGRHQETQYF

D gene: -
clone size: once
V gene: TRBV6-5
J gene: TRBJ1-1
CDR3 DNA: TGTGCCAGCAGTCTAACAATGGGGTCTGAAGCTTTCTTT
CDR3 protein: CASSLTMGSEAFF

D gene: TRBD1
clone size: -
V gene: TRBV27
J gene: TRBJ1-2
CDR3 DNA: TGTGCCAGCAGCTGGCGACGGACAGGCCAGGGGCGGGTCTATGGCTACACCTTC
CDR3 protein: CASSWRRTGQGRVYGYTF

D gene: TRBD1
clone size: -
V gene: TRBV28
J gene: TRBJ1-2
CDR3 DNA: TGTGCCAGCAGTCCCCGGACAGGGGGATATTTTGGCTACACCTTC
CDR3 protein: CASSPRTGGYFGYTF

D gene: TRBD1
clone size: -
V gene: TRBV19
J gene: TRBJ1-1
CDR3 DNA: TGTGCCAGTAGTACTGACAGGGGCCCGAACACTGAAGCTTTCTTT
CDR3 protein: CASSTDRGPNTEAFF

D gene: -
clone size: -
V gene: TRBV7-8
J gene: TRBJ2-7
CDR3 DNA: TGTGCCAGCAGCTCTAGGGGGACTGATAGCTTGCTGTACTTC
CDR3 protein: CASSSRGTDSLLYF

D gene: -
clone size: -
V gene: TRBV10-1
J gene: TRBJ2-1
CDR3 DNA: TGCGCCAGCAGTGAGACGAACAGGGCTGGGGATGAGCAGTTCTTC
CDR3 protein: CASSETNRAGDEQFF

D gene: -
clone size: many
V gene: TRBV29-1
J gene: TRBJ1-5
CDR3 DNA: TGCAGCGTTGAACTAGGGGTAGGTCAGCCCCAGCATTTT
CDR3 protein: CSVELGVGQPQHF

D gene: TRBD2
clone size: few
V gene: TRBV7-9
J gene: TRBJ2-1
CDR3 DNA: TGTGCCAGCAGCTTAGCCTTAGCGGGGGTTTACAATGAGCAGTTCTTC
CDR3 protein: CASSLALAGVYNEQFF

D gene: -
clone size: -
V gene: TRBV9
J gene: TRBJ2-7
CDR3 DNA: TGTGCCAGCAGCGTAGGGGGCAGATTCTACGAGCAGTACTTC
CDR3 protein: CASSVGGRFYEQYF

D gene: -
clone size: -
V gene: TRBV3-1/TRBV3-2
J gene: TRBJ1-1
CDR3 DNA: TGTGCCAGCAGCCAAGAGTTTTGGAAGGGGGCTTTCTTT
CDR3 protein: CASSQEFWKGAFF

D gene: TRBD1
clone size: -
V gene: TRBV5-8
J gene: TRBJ1-5
CDR3 DNA: TGTGCCAGCAGCTTCCGGGACAGGGGGCCACAGCCCCAGCATTTT
CDR3 protein: CASSFRDRGPQPQHF

D gene: -
clone size: -
V gene: TRBV7-8
J gene: TRBJ2-2
CDR3 DNA: TGTGCCAGCAGCCTCCGGACAGCTTCGAACACCGGGGAGCTGTTTTTT
CDR3 protein: CASSLRTASNTGELFF

D gene: TRBD2
clone size: once
V gene: TRBV28
J gene: TRBJ2-7
CDR3 DNA: TGTGCCAGCAGTTTATCTGCGGGAGTACCCGAGCAGTACTTC
CDR3 protein: CASSLSAGVPEQYF

D gene: TRBD1
clone size: -
V gene: TRBV12-5
J gene: TRBJ1-5
CDR3 DNA: TGTGCTAGTGGTTTGACCTGGACAGGGGGCCATAGCAATCAGCCCCAGCATTTT
CDR3 protein: CASGLTWTGGHSNQPQHF

D gene: TRBD1
clone size: -
V gene: TRBV6-2/TRBV6-3
J gene: TRBJ2-7
CDR3 DNA: TGTGCCAGCAGCCCCGAGGAAAGGACAGGGGTGCACGAGCAGTACTTC
CDR3 protein: CASSPEERTGVHEQYF

D gene: TRBD1
clone size: -
V gene: TRBV5-1
J gene: TRBJ2-1
CDR3 DNA: TGCGCCAGCAGCCCGACAGGGGGCTCCTACAATGAGCAGTTCTTC
CDR3 protein: CASSPTGGSYNEQFF

D gene: -
clone size: many
V gene: TRBV7-9
J gene: TRBJ1-1
CDR3 DNA: TGTGCCAGCAGCCTTACCATTGAAGCTTTCTTT
CDR3 protein: CASSLTIEAFF

D gene: -
clone size: -
V gene: TRBV11-3
J gene: TRBJ2-1
CDR3 DNA: TGTGCCAGCAGCGAGAGCAGGGGAAGGGACAATGAGCAGTTCTTC
CDR3 protein: CASSESRGRDNEQFF

D gene: TRBD2
clone size: once
V gene: TRBV7-9
J gene: TRBJ2-5
CDR3 DNA: TGTGCCAGCAGCCAAGGACTAGCGGGAGCGGAAAAAGAGACCCAGTACTTC
CDR3 protein: CASSQGLAGAEKETQYF

D gene: -
clone size: once
V gene: TRBV7-2
J gene: TRBJ2-7
CDR3 DNA: TGTGCCAGCAGCTCCGATGCCTACGAGCAGTACTTC
CDR3 protein: CASSSDAYEQYF

D gene: TRBD2
clone size: once
V gene: TRBV18
J gene: TRBJ2-1
CDR3 DNA: TGTGCCAGCTCACCACTAGCGGGGGGCTACAATGAGCAGTTCTTC
CDR3 protein: CASSPLAGGYNEQFF

D gene: -
clone size: -
V gene: TRBV7-2
J gene: TRBJ1-2
CDR3 DNA: TGTGCCAGCAGCTTAGAAGCTGGGGGAAACTATGGCTACACCTTC
CDR3 protein: CASSLEAGGNYGYTF

D gene: -
clone size: once
V gene: TRBV2
J gene: TRBJ2-1
CDR3 DNA: TGTGCCAGCAGTGAAGCGGAAGTAATTGGCATTGAGCAGTTCTTC
CDR3 protein: CASSEAEVIGIEQFF

D gene: -
clone size: -
V gene: TRBV5-6
J gene: TRBJ2-3
CDR3 DNA: TGTGCCAGCAGCGTCCAGGGGTATACAGATACGCAGTATTTT
CDR3 protein: CASSVQGYTDTQYF

D gene: TRBD2
clone size: -
V gene: TRBV11-2
J gene: TRBJ2-1
CDR3 DNA: TGTGCCAGCAGCTTATGGACTAGCGGTTACAATGAGCAGTTCTTC
CDR3 protein: CASSLWTSGYNEQFF

D gene: -
clone size: -
V gene: TRBV19
J gene: TRBJ1-5
CDR3 DNA: TGTGCCAGTAGTATAGTCGACACGAGCAATCAGCCCCAGCATTTT
CDR3 protein: CASSIVDTSNQPQHF

D gene: TRBD2
clone size: -
V gene: TRBV5-1
J gene: TRBJ2-7
CDR3 DNA: TGCGCCAGCAGCTTGAGGGGCGGACTAGCGGGTACCTCCTACGAGCAGTACTTC
CDR3 protein: CASSLRGGLAGTSYEQYF

D gene: -
clone size: -
V gene: TRBV19
J gene: TRBJ2-7
CDR3 DNA: TGTGCCACTGGGCGGGACGAGACCTACGAGCAGTACTTC
CDR3 protein: CATGRDETYEQYF

D gene: -
clone size: -
V gene: TRBV6-5
J gene: TRBJ2-7
CDR3 DNA: TGTGCCAGCACTATGACAGACCACGAGCAGTACTTC
CDR3 protein: CASTMTDHEQYF

D gene: TRBD2
clone size: -
V gene: TRBV4-2
J gene: TRBJ2-2
CDR3 DNA: TGTGCCAGCAGCCGCGGGACTAGCGGGGGCACCGGGGAGCTGTTTTTT
CDR3 protein: CASSRGTSGGTGELFF

D gene: -
clone size: -
V gene: TRBV6-5
J gene: TRBJ1-2
CDR3 DNA: TGTGCCAGCAGGAACCCGGGGCCTCCCTATGGCTACACCTTC
CDR3 protein: CASRNPGPPYGYTF

D gene: -
clone size: once
V gene: TRBV9
J gene: TRBJ1-5
CDR3 DNA: TGTGCCAGCAGCGTGGGCCCCCAAGGCCAGCCCCAGCATTTT
CDR3 protein: CASSVGPQGQPQHF

D gene: TRBD1
clone size: -
V gene: TRBV9
J gene: TRBJ2-5
CDR3 DNA: TGTGCCAGCAGCGTCGGACAGGGGTTGTCAGAGACCCAGTACTTC
CDR3 protein: CASSVGQGLSETQYF

D gene: -
clone size: -
V gene: TRBV19
J gene: TRBJ2-7
CDR3 DNA: TGTGCCAGTAGACCGGGGCAGACCTACGAGCAGTACTTC
CDR3 protein: CASRPGQTYEQYF

D gene: TRBD1
clone size: -
V gene: TRBV19
J gene: TRBJ2-1
CDR3 DNA: TGTGCCAGCCAAGTGACAGGGTACAATGAGCAGTTCTTC
CDR3 protein: CASQVTGYNEQFF

D gene: TRBD2
clone size: -
V gene: TRBV11-1
J gene: TRBJ2-1
CDR3 DNA: TGTGCCAGCAGCCCCCACGGGACTAGCGGAACCAATGAGCAGTTCTTC
CDR3 protein: CASSPHGTSGTNEQFF

D gene: TRBD2
clone size: -
V gene: TRBV10-3
J gene: TRBJ2-1
CDR3 DNA: TGTGCCATCAGTCTAGCGGGAGCCGACAATGAGCAGTTCTTC
CDR3 protein: CAISLAGADNEQFF

D gene: -
clone size: -
V gene: TRBV5-1
J gene: TRBJ1-1
CDR3 DNA: TGCGCCAGCAGCGGGAACGGTCCGGACCTGAACACTGAAGCTTTCTTT
CDR3 protein: CASSGNGPDLNTEAFF

D gene: -
clone size: once
V gene: TRBV3-1/TRBV3-2
J gene: TRBJ2-7
CDR3 DNA: TGTGCCAGCAGCTTCTCACGCACTAGCTACGAGCAGTACTTC
CDR3 protein: CASSFSRTSYEQYF

D gene: -
clone size: -
V gene: TRBV10-2
J gene: TRBJ1-1
CDR3 DNA: TGCGCCAGCACCCCCGGGGGAGAGGGCACTGAAGCTTTCTTT
CDR3 protein: CASTPGGEGTEAFF

D gene: -
clone size: few
V gene: TRBV5-6
J gene: TRBJ1-2
CDR3 DNA: TGTGCCAGCAGCTTAGGGGGGCCTGACTATGGCTACACCTTC
CDR3 protein: CASSLGGPDYGYTF

D gene: -
clone size: -
V gene: TRBV27
J gene: TRBJ1-1
CDR3 DNA: TGTGCCAGCAACGTAAGGGGTACTTACACTGAAGCTTTCTTT
CDR3 protein: CASNVRGTYTEAFF

D gene: TRBD1
clone size: -
V gene: TRBV5-1
J gene: TRBJ1-1
CDR3 DNA: TGCGCCAGCAGCTTGGGGACAGGGAACACTGAAGCTTTCTTT
CDR3 protein: CASSLGTGNTEAFF